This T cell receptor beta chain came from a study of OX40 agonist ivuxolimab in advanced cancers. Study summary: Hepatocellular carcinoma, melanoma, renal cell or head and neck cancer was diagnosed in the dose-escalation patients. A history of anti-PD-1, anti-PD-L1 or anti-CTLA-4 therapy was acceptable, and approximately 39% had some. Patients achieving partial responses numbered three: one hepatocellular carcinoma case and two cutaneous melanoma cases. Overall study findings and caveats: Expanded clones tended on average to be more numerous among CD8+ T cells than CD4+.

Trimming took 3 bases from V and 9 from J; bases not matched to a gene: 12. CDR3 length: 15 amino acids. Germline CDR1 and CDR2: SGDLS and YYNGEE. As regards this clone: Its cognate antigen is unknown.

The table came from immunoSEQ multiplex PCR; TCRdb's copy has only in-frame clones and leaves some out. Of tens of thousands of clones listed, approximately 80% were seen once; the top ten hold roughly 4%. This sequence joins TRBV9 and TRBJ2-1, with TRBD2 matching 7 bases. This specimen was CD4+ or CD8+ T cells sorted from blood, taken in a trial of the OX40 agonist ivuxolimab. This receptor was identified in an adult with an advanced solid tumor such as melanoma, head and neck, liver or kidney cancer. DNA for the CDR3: TGTGCCAGCAGCGACCGGACTAGTTTTGGAGGTGAGCAGTTCTTC. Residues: CASSDRTSFGGEQFF.